These T cell receptor beta chains were read from a single sample in a study of cytomegalovirus exposure and HLA in healthy donors. The protocol was immunoSEQ multiplex PCR, while the TCRdb copy is restricted to in-frame clones and leaves out a portion. Among fewer than 120,000 clones listed, approximately 89% were seen once. Sequenced: PBMCs. The source of these receptors is a young woman in good health and CMV-seronegative. CDR3s include the opening cysteine and the closing phenylalanine or tryptophan. Each record gives: V gene, J gene, D gene, clone size, CDR3 DNA, CDR3 protein. A D gene is named only where the DNA matches it firmly. Rows may omit the clone size; those that give it use once, few, many or a size class.

TRBV29-1,TRBJ2-3,TRBD2,.,TGCAGCGTTGAATTATTTAGCGGGCGGATCACAGATACGCAGTATTTT,CSVELFSGRITDTQYF
TRBV5-1,TRBJ2-7,TRBD2,.,TGCGCCAGCAGCTTCGGACTAGCGGGAACCTACGAGCAGTACTTC,CASSFGLAGTYEQYF
TRBV14,TRBJ2-1,.,.,TGTGCCAGCAGCCAAGATCCTCAGGGGCGCGGATTGTACTACAATGAGCAGTTCTTC,CASSQDPQGRGLYYNEQFF
TRBV19,TRBJ2-2,.,.,TGTGCCAGTAGTATCCCTTTCACCGGGGAGCTGTTTTTT,CASSIPFTGELFF
TRBV5-4,TRBJ2-1,.,.,TGTGCCAGCAGCGCGGGACAGAACAATGAGCAGTTCTTC,CASSAGQNNEQFF
TRBV14,TRBJ1-2,.,.,TGTGCCAGCAGCCCAGCGGACCTTGGCTACACCTTC,CASSPADLGYTF
TRBV4-2,TRBJ1-4,.,.,TGTGCCAGCAGCCAAGCGGGGGGGCAGGATGAAAAACTGTTTTTT,CASSQAGGQDEKLFF
TRBV5-6,TRBJ2-5,TRBD1,.,TGTGCCAGCAGCGGGTGGGGACAGCAAGAGACCCAGTACTTC,CASSGWGQQETQYF
TRBV2,TRBJ2-7,.,once,TGTGCCAGCACCTTTTCCTACGAGCAGTACTTC,CASTFSYEQYF
TRBV9,TRBJ1-2,.,.,TGTGCCAGCAGCGACCAGGGGACGTTCGGCTACACCTTC,CASSDQGTFGYTF